This TCR beta chain was obtained from a study of blood T cell repertoires in COVID-19. Across the study: Acute and convalescent COVID-19 samples came from the United States, Italy and Spain. T cells, B-cell-depleted T cells, or PBMCs provided the cDNA or gDNA that served as material.

Authors' methods: Reference gene primer amplification gave estimated nucleated cell counts. Clones were sequenced by immunoSEQ multiplex PCR, and TCRdb holds only the in-frame ones, with some missing. The D gene and trimming were derived from the DNA, and the V and J assignments and clone size from that table. The table includes roughly 250,000 clones, about 88% detected once. The V and J ends lost 3 bases and 7 bases, in that order; junction bases with no gene match: 8. The CDR3 is made up of 14 amino acids. Germline CDR1 LGHDT, CDR2 YNNKEL (reference sequence). The receptor's source is a man in his fifties or sixties who had recovered from COVID-19. The sequenced material came from peripheral blood. The chain employs TRBV3-1 (or the pseudogene TRBV3-2) and TRBJ1-2, with 7 bases matching TRBD1. The CDR3 nucleotides read TGTGCCAGCAGCCAGTTATACAGGGGAACTGGCTACACCTTC. Its protein is CASSQLYRGTGYTF.